This TCR beta chain was identified in a study of blood T cell repertoires in COVID-19. Study information: Samples of COVID-19 (acute and convalescent) were obtained from the United States, Italy and Spain.

This CDR3 has 15 amino acids. With 7 bases removed from V and 9 bases from J, the gap between germline ends came to 19 bases. Germline V gives CDR1 MNHEY, CDR2 SVGAGI. Clones were read by immunoSEQ multiplex PCR, and TCRdb kept only the in-frame ones, dropping some. The sample holds 350,000 or so clones, 88% seen once. The chain is built from TRBV6-5 and TRBJ1-6; D not certain. The source of this sequence is a woman aged 30 to 39 with COVID-19, enrolled during active disease. Sequencing was performed on peripheral blood. The CDR3 DNA sequence: TGTGCCAGCACCCAATTGGTCTCTAACGGTTCACCCCTCCACTTT. It encodes CASTQLVSNGSPLHF.